Following are 16 T cell receptor beta chains from one sample sequenced in a study of blood T cell repertoires in COVID-19. Produced via immunoSEQ multiplex PCR; TCRdb's table is partial and in-frame only. This table holds around 300,000 clones, roughly 89% found once. Source material: peripheral blood. These receptors were collected from a middle-aged woman with COVID-19, enrolled during active disease.

V gene TRBV28 combines with J gene TRBJ2-7; tentative D call: TRBD2 (6 bases). V was clipped by 8 bases and J by 5 bases, with 22 bases between them. Looked up from germline, CDR1 is MDHEN and CDR2 is SYDVKM. CDR3 length: 15 amino acids. CDR3 sequence: CASHYALGGSNEQYF. The CDR3 coding sequence is TGTGCCAGCCATTATGCCCTTGGGGGGAGCAACGAGCAGTACTTC.

This clone has more than one count but fewer than ten. The chain employs TRBV6-2 or TRBV6-3 and TRBJ2-6; 9 nucleotides agree with TRBD2. Germline assignment: CDR1 MNHEY and CDR2 SVGEGT. V lost 2 bases, J lost 0 bases, and 8 bases stayed unmatched. The CDR3 sequence is 19 residues long. The CDR3 sequence: CASSYQAGGTLSGANVLTF. The CDR3 nucleotides are TGTGCCAGCAGTTACCAAGCGGGAGGAACACTCTCTGGGGCCAACGTCCTGACTTTC.

V usage is TRBV2 and J usage is TRBJ2-5; 13 positions agree with TRBD2. The V gene end was trimmed by 5 bases and the J gene end by 5 bases; junction bases not matched to a gene: 5. This CDR3 comprises 15 residues. CDR1 and CDR2 from the germline V gene are SNHLY and FYNNEI. The chain's CDR3 is CASSSLAGGQETQYF. The CDR3 DNA sequence: TGTGCCAGCAGTTCACTAGCGGGGGGGCAGGAGACCCAGTACTTC. The full variable domain, with the rest looked up from reference TRBV2 and TRBJ2-5, is EPEVTQTPSHQVTQMGQEVILRCVPISNHLYFYWYRQILGQKVEFLVSFYNNEISEKSEIFDDQFSVERPDGSNFTLKIRSTKLEDSAMYFCASSSLAGGQETQYFGPGTRLLVL.

V gene TRBV6-1 combines with J gene TRBJ2-2, with TRBD1 matching over 10 bases. Per the germline V gene, CDR1 is MNHNS and CDR2 is SASEGT. CDR3 length equals 17 residues. J lost 4 bases, V lost 2 bases, and 7 bases had no gene match. The DNA for the CDR3 is TGTGCCAGCAGTGAACGAGGGACAGGGGTCAGCACCGGGGAGCTGTTTTTT. This encodes CASSERGTGVSTGELFF.

The rearrangement links TRBV20-1 to TRBJ1-1, with D tentatively TRBD1 (6 bases). The CDR3 length is 10 residues. Germline assignment: CDR1 DFQATT and CDR2 SNEGSKA (reference sequence). V gave up 6 bases and J gave up 11 bases, with 13 bases separating them. The CDR3 coding sequence is TGCAGTGCCCCTCAGGGGTGGGCTTTCTTT. Residues: CSAPQGWAFF.

Of note for this clone: This sample also contains other DNA sequences that code for the same CDR3. V usage is TRBV18 and J usage is TRBJ1-5; no reliable D call. The CDR3 is 14 amino acids. The V gene's germline CDR1 is KGHSH and CDR2 LQKENI. Trimming cost V 3 bases and J 2 bases, with 8 bases left between them. The DNA of the CDR3 is TGTGCCAGCTCACCTCCGGGTGGCAATCAGCCCCAGCATTTT. Protein product: CASSPPGGNQPQHF. Full variable domain (rest looked up from reference TRBV18 and TRBJ1-5): NAGVMQNPRHLVRRRGQEARLRCSPMKGHSHVYWYRQLPEEGLKFMVYLQKENIIDESGMPKERFSAEFPKEGPSILRIQQVVRGDSAAYFCASSPPGGNQPQHFGDGTRLSIL.

The chain links TRBV7-2 to TRBJ2-3; 14 bases match TRBD2. The CDR3 spans 17 residues. The V gene's germline CDR1 is SGHTA and CDR2 FQGNSA. With 1 base clipped from V and 11 bases from J, the junction kept 11 bases outside the gene matches. The CDR3 region is CASSLEGTSGSSSWQYF. DNA for the CDR3: TGTGCCAGCAGCTTAGAGGGGACTAGCGGGAGTTCTAGTTGGCAGTATTTT.

This chain links TRBV18 with TRBJ1-1; the match to TRBD1 covers 10 bases. Trimming at V came to 4 bases and at J to 1 base, leaving 6 bases not matched to a gene. Germline V lookup: CDR1 KGHSH, CDR2 LQKENI. This CDR3 spans 16 amino acids. The CDR3 spells CASSLSRDRGNTEAFF. CDR3 coding DNA: TGTGCCAGCTCACTAAGTCGGGACAGGGGGAACACTGAAGCTTTCTTT.

This chain uses TRBV19 with TRBJ1-2, with 7 bases that match TRBD1. Germline CDR1 LNHDA, CDR2 SQIVND (reference sequence). CDR3 length: 12 amino acids. V was pared by 7 bases and J by 4 bases, with 3 bases of the junction left unmatched. The CDR3 DNA is TGTGCCAGTACGGGACAGTTCTATGGCTACACCTTC. It encodes CASTGQFYGYTF.

The chain links TRBV9 to TRBJ1-4; tentatively, D is TRBD1 (5 bases). The germline V gene has CDR1 SGDLS and CDR2 YYNGEE. The V and J ends lost 8 bases and 1 base respectively, with 15 bases between them. The CDR3 has 15 residues. The CDR3 nucleotides read TGTGCCAGTACTACACATCAGGGAACTAATGAAAAACTGTTTTTT. This sequence encodes CASTTHQGTNEKLFF.

The V call is TRBV2, the J call TRBJ1-1, with D hard to call. Germline V gene data show CDR1 as SNHLY and CDR2 as FYNNEI. V lost 3 bases and J 4 bases, leaving 3 bases between the germline ends. This CDR3 contains 11 residues. The CDR3 loop is CASSEATEAFF. CDR3 in DNA: TGTGCCAGCAGTGAGGCCACTGAAGCTTTCTTT.

The gene calls are TRBV28 and TRBJ1-5, with 9 bases matching TRBD1. Trimming removed 5 bases from V and 2 bases from J; junction bases left unmatched: 4. The germline gives CDR1 MDHEN, CDR2 SYDVKM. This CDR3 contains 15 residues. The CDR3 DNA reads TGTGCCAGCAGTAAGACAGGGGGGGGCAATCAGCCCCAGCATTTT. Protein product: CASSKTGGGNQPQHF. Combining the CDR3 with reference TRBV28 and TRBJ1-5 gives the whole variable domain DVKVTQSSRYLVKRTGEKVFLECVQDMDHENMFWYRQDPGLGLRLIYFSYDVKMKEKGDIPEGYSVSREKKERFSLILESASTNQTSMYLCASSKTGGGNQPQHFGDGTRLSIL.

The V gene is TRBV10-2, the J gene TRBJ1-1, with 9 bases fitting TRBD1. Germline V gene lookup returns CDR1 WSHSY and CDR2 SAAADI. This CDR3 has 13 residues. The J segment lost 6 bases and the V segment lost 8 bases, leaving 7 bases of the junction unmatched. Here the CDR3 reads CASHGTGFAEAFF. Written as DNA, the CDR3 is TGCGCCAGCCACGGGACAGGGTTCGCTGAAGCTTTCTTT.

The chain joins TRBV18 to TRBJ1-1, with 10 bases that match TRBD1. The V gene end was trimmed by 3 bases and the J gene end by 5 bases; junction bases not matched to a gene: 6. Germline CDR1 reads KGHSH; CDR2 reads LQKENI. This CDR3 region has 15 residues. The CDR3 DNA reads TGTGCCAGCTCACCGCCCCCGGGACAGGGGACTGAAGCTTTCTTT. Translation: CASSPPPGQGTEAFF.

The chain uses TRBV19 and TRBJ1-5, with TRBD1 matching over 11 bases. The germline gives CDR1 LNHDA, CDR2 SQIVND (reference sequence). V dropped 8 bases and J dropped 6; count of bases not matched to a gene: 21. The CDR3 has 19 residues. CDR3 coding DNA: TGTGCCAGTGCCAAATCAACTACTCCCGGGACAGGGGGTAGTCAGCCCCAGCATTTT. It codes for CASAKSTTPGTGGSQPQHF.

This chain connects TRBV27 to TRBJ1-4, with TRBD1 matching 7 bases. The CDR3 sequence is 14 residues long. V trimming: 4 bases; J trimming: 7 bases; junction bases outside the gene matches: 6. Germline V gene data show CDR1 as MNHEY and CDR2 as SMNVEV (reference sequence). The DNA of the CDR3 is TGTGCCAGCAGTTCCCAGGGGGACGCTGAAAAACTGTTTTTT. Translated: CASSSQGDAEKLFF.